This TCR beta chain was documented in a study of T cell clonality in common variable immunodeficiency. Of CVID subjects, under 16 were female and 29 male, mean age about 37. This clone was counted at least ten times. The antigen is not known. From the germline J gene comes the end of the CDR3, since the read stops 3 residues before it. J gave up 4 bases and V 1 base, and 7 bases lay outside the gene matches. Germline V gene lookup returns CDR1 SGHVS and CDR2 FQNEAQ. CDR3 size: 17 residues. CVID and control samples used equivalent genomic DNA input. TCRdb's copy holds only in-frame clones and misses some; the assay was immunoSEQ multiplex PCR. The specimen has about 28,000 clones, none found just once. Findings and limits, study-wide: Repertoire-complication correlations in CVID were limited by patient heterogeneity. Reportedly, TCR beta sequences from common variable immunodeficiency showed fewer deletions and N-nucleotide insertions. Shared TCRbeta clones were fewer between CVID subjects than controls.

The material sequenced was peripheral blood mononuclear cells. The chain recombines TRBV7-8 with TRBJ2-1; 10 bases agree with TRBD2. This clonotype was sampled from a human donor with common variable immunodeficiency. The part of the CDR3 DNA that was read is TGTGCCAGCAGCTTAGGTAGCGGGAGGCCGGGATACAATGAG. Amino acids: CASSLGSGRPGYNE. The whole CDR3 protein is CASSLGSGRPGYNEQFF.